Sequencing of this T cell receptor beta chain was carried out in a study of vaccination effects on CD4 cells after COVID-19. Study-wide background: Participants were vaccinated with two doses of either the BNT162b2 or mRNA-1273 vaccine.

Points on this clone: As yet, its antigen is unknown.

Antigen-specific CD4+ T cells were expanded (with viral peptide pools) by the ViraFEST assay ahead of sequencing. Having been cultured for roughly 9 days, the cells underwent CD4+ T cell isolation. Negative nucleocapsid antibody tests before and after vaccination confirmed no previous SARS-CoV-2 infection. Libraries were prepared by immunoSEQ multiplex PCR; TCRdb keeps only in-frame clonotypes and omits some of them. The table records tens of thousands of clones, 75% to 80% of them present only once. The input for sequencing was CD4+ T cells from PBMCs cultured with HCoV-OC43 spike peptides, taken before COVID-19 vaccination. This sample's subset: HCoV-OC43 spike overlapping peptide pool stimulation. This receptor was taken from a human donor who received a COVID-19 vaccine.

DNA for the CDR3: TGTGCCAGCAGTCAAACCACAGATACGCAGTATTTT. It specifies CASSQTTDTQYF. The genes are TRBV7-2 and TRBJ2-3; no firm D call. The germline V gene has CDR1 SGHTA and CDR2 FQGNSA. V lost 6 bases to trimming and J lost 2 bases, with 6 bases between them. The length of the CDR3 is 12 residues. Using reference TRBV7-2 and TRBJ2-3 for the parts outside the CDR3, the full variable domain is GAGVSQSPSNKVTEKGKDVELRCDPISGHTALYWYRQSLGQGLEFLIYFQGNSAPDKSGLPSDRFSAERTGGSVSTLTIQRTQQEDSAVYLCASSQTTDTQYFGPGTRLTVL.